The clone carrying this T cell receptor (beta chain) was seen repeatedly, ten times or more. The antigen is not known. Every TCR cDNA molecule bore a unique molecular identifier. MiXCR, applied by TCRdb to the 5' RACE reads, yields one record per CDR3 protein. In the table there are tens of thousands of distinct CDR3 sequences, around 5.8% of which are singletons. Time point meaning: sample taken at primary tumor resection. Unsorted whole RNA from tumor, nontumor lung or frozen PBMC underwent sequencing. The cohort: 65 to 80 early-stage, untreated non-small cell lung cancer patients. This specimen comes from a study of spatial heterogeneity in lung cancer. At the level of the study: Raw sequencing reads included, on average, more than ten appearances of each unique TCR and UMI combination.

The study's findings and limits: Follow-up blood showed ubiquitous expanded tumor TCRs less than blood at resection did.

The CDR3 is 14 amino acids. The V and J ends lost 4 bases and 4 bases, in that order; junction bases with no gene match: 3. Germline V gene sequence: CDR1 MNHEY, CDR2 SMNVEV (reference sequence). This sequence joins TRBV27 and TRBJ2-7; 11 bases line up with TRBD2. The sequencing here drew on PBMCs, taken at surgery. The sequence was obtained from a male donor with early-stage non-small cell lung cancer. The CDR3 reads CASSSASGGYEQYF. The DNA for the CDR3 is TGTGCCAGCAGTTCGGCTAGCGGGGGGTACGAGCAGTACTTC.